The present TCR beta chain was sequenced within a study of CD8 T cells in ankylosing spondylitis. The study, taken as a whole, reports: Past studies reported some motif variants in reactive arthritis synovial fluid and blood. Disease-linked clones reportedly showed significant enrichment in matched ankylosing spondylitis synovial fluid.

Construction of TCR beta libraries was performed using quantitative 5'-RACE with molecular barcodes. TCRdb reprocessed the 5' RACE reads via MiXCR and lists one record per CDR3 protein. The repertoire holds 150,000 to 200,000 distinct CDR3 sequences, with 15% to 20% as singletons. Germline V CDR1 and CDR2: SGHKS, YYEKEE (reference sequence). Trimming took 10 bases from V and 0 from J; bases not matched to a gene: 5. This CDR3 has 14 residues. This clonotype appeared many times. The antigen is unknown. Sample: blood, either unsorted or a sorted T cell fraction (not recorded which). The sequence was collected from a male donor with ankylosing spondylitis or in good health (not recorded which). The V call is TRBV5-5, the J call TRBJ2-2, with 8 bases matching TRBD1. CDR3: CAPKDRANTGELFF. The CDR3, as DNA: TGTGCCCCAAAGGACAGGGCGAACACCGGGGAGCTGTTTTTT.